This T cell receptor beta chain stems from a study of CXCR3-negative and CXCR3-positive naive CD8 T cells. Preparation of TRB cDNA libraries relied on 5' RACE carrying UMI labels. TCRdb reprocessed the 5' RACE reads, keeping one entry per CDR3 protein, no DNA. The record lists under 55,000 distinct CDR3 sequences, of which the ten most abundant hold roughly 10%. The germline gives CDR1 SQVTM, CDR2 ANQGSEA. The CDR3 loop spans 14 amino acids. Whole-study findings and limits: Because surface CD5 did not distinguish the naive subsets, TCR strength was inferred from TRB CDR3 properties. Freshly isolated PBMCs were used in most assays, given partial CXCR3 loss after freezing. Similarly elevated diversity marked both naive subsets, with memory CD8+ cells showing far lower diversity. Memory cells differed in TRBV-TRBJ usage, but naive CXCR3-negative and CXCR3-positive cells had similar usage.

On this clonotype itself: The antigen is undetermined.

Sequenced sample: memory CD8+ T cells from blood. The clonotype comes from a human donor in good health. Some clones in this sample may be carry-over from other donors' samples. This chain connects TRBV29-1 to TRBJ1-1. This CDR3 reads CSVGRAFMNTEAFF.